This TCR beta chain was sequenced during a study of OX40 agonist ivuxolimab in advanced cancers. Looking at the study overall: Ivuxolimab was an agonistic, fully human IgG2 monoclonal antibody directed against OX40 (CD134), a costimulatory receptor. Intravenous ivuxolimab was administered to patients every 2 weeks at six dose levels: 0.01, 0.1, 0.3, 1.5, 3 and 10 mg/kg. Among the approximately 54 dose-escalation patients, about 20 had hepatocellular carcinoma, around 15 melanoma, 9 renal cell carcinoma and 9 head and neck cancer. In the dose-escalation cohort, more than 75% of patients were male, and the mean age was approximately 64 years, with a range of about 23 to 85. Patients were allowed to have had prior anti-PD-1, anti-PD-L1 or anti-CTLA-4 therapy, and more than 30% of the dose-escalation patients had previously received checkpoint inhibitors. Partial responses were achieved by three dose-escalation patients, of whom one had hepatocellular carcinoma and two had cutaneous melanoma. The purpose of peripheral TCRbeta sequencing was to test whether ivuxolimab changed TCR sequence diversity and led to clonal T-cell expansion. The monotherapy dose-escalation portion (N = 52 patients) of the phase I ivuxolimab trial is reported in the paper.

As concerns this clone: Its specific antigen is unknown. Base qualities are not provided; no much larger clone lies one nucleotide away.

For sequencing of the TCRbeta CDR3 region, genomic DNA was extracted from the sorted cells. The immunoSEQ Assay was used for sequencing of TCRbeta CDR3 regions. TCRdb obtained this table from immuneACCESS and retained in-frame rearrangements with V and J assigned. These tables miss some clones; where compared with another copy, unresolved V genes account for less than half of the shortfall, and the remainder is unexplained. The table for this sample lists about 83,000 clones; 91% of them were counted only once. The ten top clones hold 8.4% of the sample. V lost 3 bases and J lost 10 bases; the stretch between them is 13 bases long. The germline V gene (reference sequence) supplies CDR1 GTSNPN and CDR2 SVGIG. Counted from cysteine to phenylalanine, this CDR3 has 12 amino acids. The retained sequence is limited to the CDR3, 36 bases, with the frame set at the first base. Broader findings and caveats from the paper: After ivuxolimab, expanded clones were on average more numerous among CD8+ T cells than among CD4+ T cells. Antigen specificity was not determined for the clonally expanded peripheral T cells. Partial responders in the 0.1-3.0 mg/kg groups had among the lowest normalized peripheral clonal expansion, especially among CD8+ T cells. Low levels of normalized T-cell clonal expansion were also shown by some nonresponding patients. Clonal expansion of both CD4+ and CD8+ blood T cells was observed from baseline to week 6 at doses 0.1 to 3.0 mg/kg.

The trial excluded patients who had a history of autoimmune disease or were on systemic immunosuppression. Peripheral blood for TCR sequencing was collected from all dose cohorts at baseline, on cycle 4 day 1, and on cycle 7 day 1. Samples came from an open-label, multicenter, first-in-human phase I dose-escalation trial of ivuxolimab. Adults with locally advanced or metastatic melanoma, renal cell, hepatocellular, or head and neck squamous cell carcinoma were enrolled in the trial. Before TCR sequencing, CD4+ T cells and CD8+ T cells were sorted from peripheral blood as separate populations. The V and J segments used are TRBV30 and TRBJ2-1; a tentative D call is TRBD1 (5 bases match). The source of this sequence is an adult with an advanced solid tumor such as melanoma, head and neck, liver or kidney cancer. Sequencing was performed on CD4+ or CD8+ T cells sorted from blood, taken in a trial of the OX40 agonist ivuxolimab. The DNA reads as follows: TGTGCCTGGAGGCAACAGGTGGAGGAGCAGTTCTTC. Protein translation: CAWRQQVEEQFF.